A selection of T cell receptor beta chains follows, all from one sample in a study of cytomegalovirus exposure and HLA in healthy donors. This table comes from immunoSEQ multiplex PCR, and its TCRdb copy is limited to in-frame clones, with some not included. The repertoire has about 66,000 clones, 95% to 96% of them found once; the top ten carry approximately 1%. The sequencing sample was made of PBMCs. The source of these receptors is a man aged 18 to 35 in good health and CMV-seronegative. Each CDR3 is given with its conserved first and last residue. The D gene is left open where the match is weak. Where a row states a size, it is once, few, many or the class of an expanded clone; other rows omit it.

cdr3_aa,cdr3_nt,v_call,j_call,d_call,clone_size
CASSHDIATGELFF,TGTGCCAGCAGCCATGACATCGCCACCGGGGAGCTGTTTTTT,TRBV5-4,TRBJ2-2,.,.
CASSFTGGNNFYGYTF,TGTGCCAGCAGTTTTACAGGGGGCAACAACTTTTATGGCTACACCTTC,TRBV28,TRBJ1-2,TRBD1,.
CASSSRGAEAFF,TGTGCCAGCAGTTCCCGCGGGGCGGAAGCTTTCTTT,TRBV28,TRBJ1-1,.,.
CASSQDNPNYGYTF,TGTGCCAGCAGCCAGGACAACCCTAACTATGGCTACACCTTC,TRBV5-4,TRBJ1-2,.,.
CASSLGSGQETQYF,TGCGCCAGCAGCTTGGGCAGCGGACAAGAGACCCAGTACTTC,TRBV5-1,TRBJ2-5,.,once
CASSLGGGGEQFF,TGTGCCAGCAGCTTAGGGGGTGGAGGTGAGCAGTTCTTC,TRBV11-2,TRBJ2-1,.,.
CATSPSGSGQFF,TGTGCCACCAGCCCTAGCGGGAGCGGGCAGTTCTTC,TRBV15,TRBJ2-1,TRBD2,.
CASSPILPENYGYTF,TGTGCCAGCAGCCCCATCTTGCCGGAGAACTATGGCTACACCTTC,TRBV7-9,TRBJ1-2,.,.
CASSAGQGLGTDTQYF,TGTGCCAGCAGCGCCGGACAGGGGTTAGGGACAGATACGCAGTATTTT,TRBV7-8,TRBJ2-3,TRBD1,.
CASSSHRSGEYEQYF,TGTGCCAGCAGTTCCCACAGGAGCGGGGAATACGAGCAGTACTTC,TRBV28,TRBJ2-7,TRBD2,.
CATHPTYYTDTQYF,TGTGCCACCCACCCAACCTACTACACAGATACGCAGTATTTT,TRBV28,TRBJ2-3,.,.
CANRGLAGGPGYNEQFF,TGTGCCAACAGAGGCCTAGCGGGAGGGCCCGGGTACAATGAGCAGTTCTTC,TRBV7-9,TRBJ2-1,TRBD2,.
CASSSTGWGDYGYTF,TGTGCCAGCAGTTCTACAGGGTGGGGTGACTATGGCTACACCTTC,TRBV28,TRBJ1-2,.,.
CASSPPPLGYNEQFF,TGTGCCAGCTCACCCCCCCCACTAGGGTACAATGAGCAGTTCTTC,TRBV18,TRBJ2-1,.,.
CASSFRGTDTQYF,TGTGCCAGCAGTTTCAGGGGCACAGATACGCAGTATTTT,TRBV28,TRBJ2-3,.,.
CASSRGPGNTIYF,TGTGCCAGCAGCAGGGGGCCTGGAAACACCATATATTTT,TRBV9,TRBJ1-3,TRBD1,.
CASSTPGFGYTF,TGTGCCAGCAGTACCCCAGGGTTTGGCTACACCTTC,TRBV6-5,TRBJ1-2,.,.
CSVGEAEDYGYTF,TGCAGCGTTGGTGAGGCGGAGGACTATGGCTACACCTTC,TRBV29-1,TRBJ1-2,.,once
CASSLQGYEQYF,TGTGCCAGCAGTCTACAGGGTTACGAGCAGTACTTC,TRBV11-2,TRBJ2-7,.,.
CASSELAGGIYEQYF,TGTGCCAGCAGTGAACTAGCGGGAGGAATCTACGAGCAGTACTTC,TRBV6-4,TRBJ2-7,TRBD2,.
CATSNPLAGGYEQYF,TGTGCCACCAGCAATCCACTAGCGGGAGGTTACGAGCAGTACTTC,TRBV15,TRBJ2-7,TRBD2,.
CASSKGLAGYNEQFF,TGTGCCAGCAGTAAGGGACTAGCGGGGTACAATGAGCAGTTCTTC,TRBV25-1,TRBJ2-1,TRBD2,.
CSAWTAYGYTF,TGCAGCGCCTGGACAGCCTATGGCTACACCTTC,TRBV29-1,TRBJ1-2,.,few
CASSLRWTDYGYTF,TGTGCCAGCAGCTTGAGATGGACAGACTATGGCTACACCTTC,TRBV5-8,TRBJ1-2,.,.
CATSVRDRANEQYF,TGTGCCACCAGCGTCCGGGACAGGGCGAACGAGCAGTACTTC,TRBV15,TRBJ2-7,TRBD1,.
CASSLEPNTFYNEQFF,TGTGCCAGCAGCTTAGAGCCAAATACCTTCTATAATGAGCAGTTCTTC,TRBV11-3,TRBJ2-1,.,few
CASRAGTGRKETQYF,TGTGCCAGCAGGGCCGGGACAGGGAGAAAAGAGACCCAGTACTTC,TRBV6-5,TRBJ2-5,TRBD1,.
CASSLSSGRRTYEQYF,TGTGCCAGCAGCTTGTCGAGCGGGAGGAGGACCTACGAGCAGTACTTC,TRBV5-6,TRBJ2-7,TRBD2,.
CASRSEGETNEKLFF,TGTGCCAGCAGGTCCGAGGGGGAAACTAATGAAAAACTGTTTTTT,TRBV7-3,TRBJ1-4,.,.
CAWRRDRGRYEAFF,TGTGCCTGGAGGAGGGACAGGGGGCGTTATGAAGCTTTCTTT,TRBV30,TRBJ1-1,TRBD1,.
CASSPRGLAGGQTYEQYF,TGTGCCAGCTCACCACGAGGACTAGCGGGAGGCCAAACCTACGAGCAGTACTTC,TRBV18,TRBJ2-7,TRBD2,.
CASSKEGTGPYEQYF,TGTGCCAGCAGCAAAGAGGGGACAGGTCCCTACGAGCAGTACTTC,TRBV21-1,TRBJ2-7,.,.
CASSKRTRVGNNEQFF,TGTGCCAGCAGCAAAAGGACTCGTGTTGGGAACAATGAGCAGTTCTTC,TRBV21-1,TRBJ2-1,.,.
CASSFGVGGYTF,TGTGCCAGCAGTTTCGGGGTTGGAGGCTACACCTTC,TRBV28,TRBJ1-2,.,.
CASSFGSSYNEQFF,TGTGCCAGCAGTTTCGGGAGTTCCTACAATGAGCAGTTCTTC,TRBV27,TRBJ2-1,.,.
CASSFTSTGELFF,TGCGCCAGCAGCTTTACTAGCACCGGGGAGCTGTTTTTT,TRBV5-1,TRBJ2-2,.,.
CASGGGITEAFF,TGTGCCAGCGGCGGGGGCATCACTGAAGCTTTCTTT,TRBV6-5,TRBJ1-1,.,once
CASSRTGNTEAFF,TGTGCCAGCTCACGGACAGGAAACACTGAAGCTTTCTTT,TRBV18,TRBJ1-1,TRBD1,.
CARSGTGCEYNEQFF,TGTGCCAGAAGCGGAACGGGTTGCGAATACAATGAGCAGTTCTTC,TRBV5-3,TRBJ2-1,.,.
CATFLGVAGNTIYF,TGTGCAACATTTCTCGGGGTAGCAGGAAACACCATATATTTT,TRBV6-1,TRBJ1-3,.,.
CASSQDQNQPQHF,TGCGCCAGCAGCCAAGATCAGAATCAGCCCCAGCATTTT,TRBV4-1,TRBJ1-5,.,.